Each of the 16 T cell receptor beta chains below was sequenced from the same sample in a study of cytomegalovirus exposure and HLA in healthy donors. PCR used 60 Vbeta primers and 13 Jbeta primers. TCRdb's copy holds only in-frame clones and misses some; the assay was immunoSEQ multiplex PCR. The table has some 200,000 clones, approximately 82% seen once. Material for sequencing was PBMCs. The source is a man between 18 and 35 years old in good health and CMV-seronegative.

V usage is TRBV5-1 and J usage is TRBJ2-3, with 9 nucleotides matching TRBD2. Germline V lookup: CDR1 SGHRS, CDR2 YFSETQ. The CDR3 is made up of 16 amino acids. The J segment lost 3 bases and the V segment lost 1 base, leaving 6 bases of the junction unmatched. CDR3 nucleotide sequence: TGCGCCAGCAGCTTGACCTCGCTAGCGGGAACAGATACGCAGTATTTT. Its protein product is CASSLTSLAGTDTQYF.

The V gene is TRBV12-5, the J gene TRBJ1-1; D ambiguous. V was trimmed by 1 base and J by 0 bases, leaving 3 bases between them. This CDR3 spans 13 amino acids. Germline assignment: CDR1 LGHNT and CDR2 FRNRAP. CDR3 sequence: CASGLAMNTEAFF. The CDR3 bases are TGTGCTAGTGGTTTGGCAATGAACACTGAAGCTTTCTTT.

The V call is TRBV19, the J call TRBJ1-1, with D possibly being TRBD1 (5 bases). In germline, CDR1 is LNHDA, CDR2 SQIVND (reference sequence). The CDR3 is 14 residues long. V was pared by 7 bases and J by 5 bases, with 17 bases between. The CDR3 is CASTPRGIGTEAFF. CDR3 nucleotide sequence: TGTGCCAGTACCCCTCGGGGGATCGGAACTGAAGCTTTCTTT.

This clone was seen a few times. J is TRBJ2-4 and V is TRBV6-5; D is possibly TRBD2 (6 bases). The germline CDR1 and CDR2 sequences are MNHEY and SVGAGI. V shed 6 bases and J shed 3 bases, with 12 bases lying between them. This CDR3 comprises 14 residues. CDR3 in DNA: TGTGCCAGCAGGAAGAGCGGGCACAAAAACATTCAGTACTTC. Its translation: CASRKSGHKNIQYF.

This clone was counted between two and nine times. This chain uses TRBV6-1 with TRBJ1-5; no definite D call. Germline lookup yields CDR1 MNHNS and CDR2 SASEGT. V dropped 4 bases and J dropped 7 bases, with 17 bases sitting between them. CDR3 length equals 15 residues. This chain's CDR3 is CASSGGGWGEQPQHF. The CDR3 DNA follows: TGTGCCAGCAGTGGTGGTGGATGGGGAGAACAGCCCCAGCATTTT.

The rearrangement uses TRBV5-1 and TRBJ1-1; 9 bases are shared with TRBD1. Germline V CDR1 and CDR2: SGHRS, YFSETQ. This CDR3 is 15 amino acids long. The J segment lost 1 base and the V segment lost 4 bases, leaving 5 bases of the junction unmatched. The CDR3 sequence: CASSPRTGANTEAFF. The CDR3 region has the DNA TGCGCCAGCAGCCCCCGGACAGGGGCGAACACTGAAGCTTTCTTT.

The chain recombines TRBV25-1 with TRBJ1-3; 9 nucleotides align to TRBD1. Germline-derived CDR1 and CDR2 are MGHDK and SYGVNS. The CDR3 sequence is 16 residues long. The J segment lost 5 bases and the V segment lost 4 bases, leaving 9 bases of the junction unmatched. Written as DNA, the CDR3 is TGTGCCAGCAGTGCGGGACAGGGAACTGCTAGAAACACCATATATTTT. This encodes CASSAGQGTARNTIYF. The full variable domain, completed using reference TRBV25-1 and TRBJ1-3, is EADIYQTPRYLVIGTGKKITLECSQTMGHDKMYWYQQDPGMELHLIHYSYGVNSTEKGDLSSESTVSRIRTEHFPLTLESARPSHTSQYLCASSAGQGTARNTIYFGEGSWLTVV.

CDR3 sequence: CASRPRRGETQYF. The CDR3 nucleotides read TGTGCCAGCAGGCCGCGTCGGGGGGAGACCCAGTACTTC. The chain is built from TRBV14 and TRBJ2-5, with D tentatively TRBD2 (6 bases). Trimming shortened V by 6 bases and J by 5 bases, and 13 bases separated the two germline ends. The CDR3 sequence is 13 residues long. Germline V gene data show CDR1 as SGHDN and CDR2 as FVKESK. Using reference TRBV14 and TRBJ2-5 for the parts outside the CDR3, the full variable domain is EAGVTQFPSHSVIEKGQTVTLRCDPISGHDNLYWYRRVMGKEIKFLLHFVKESKQDESGMPNNRFLAERTGGTYSTLKVQPAELEDSGVYFCASRPRRGETQYFGPGTRLLVL.

This rearrangement joins TRBV9 to TRBJ2-1; 8 bases agree with TRBD2. The CDR3 consists of 15 residues. Per germline, CDR1 SGDLS and CDR2 YYNGEE. V shed 2 bases, J shed 2 bases, and the junction held 3 bases outside the gene matches. The CDR3 here is CASSVGTRTYNEQFF. CDR3 nucleotide sequence: TGTGCCAGCAGCGTGGGGACTAGAACCTACAATGAGCAGTTCTTC.

The genes are TRBV27 and TRBJ1-1, with D hard to call. Germline-derived CDR1 and CDR2 are MNHEY and SMNVEV (reference sequence). Trimming cost V 0 bases and J 2 bases, with 19 bases left between them. The CDR3 runs to 18 residues. DNA of the CDR3: TGTGCCAGCAGTTTATCCCGGTGGGAGGGTACGGCAAACACTGAAGCTTTCTTT. It codes for CASSLSRWEGTANTEAFF.

The chain is built from TRBV18 and TRBJ1-1, with D perhaps TRBD1 (5 bases). The germline V and J ends were trimmed by 2 bases and 1 base, with 11 bases remaining between them. The V gene's germline CDR1 is KGHSH and CDR2 LQKENI. This CDR3 comprises 15 residues. CDR3 region: CASSPGAVQNTEAFF. Written as DNA, the CDR3 is TGTGCCAGCTCACCAGGGGCGGTTCAGAACACTGAAGCTTTCTTT. Complete variable domain (other parts from reference TRBV18 and TRBJ1-1): NAGVMQNPRHLVRRRGQEARLRCSPMKGHSHVYWYRQLPEEGLKFMVYLQKENIIDESGMPKERFSAEFPKEGPSILRIQQVVRGDSAAYFCASSPGAVQNTEAFFGQGTRLTVV.

The V and J genes are TRBV10-3 and TRBJ1-2; no clear D gene. Trimming shortened V by 6 bases and J by 6 bases, and 11 bases separated the two germline ends. In germline, CDR1 is ENHRY, CDR2 SYGVKD. This CDR3 contains 12 residues. The CDR3: CAISEHIDGYTF. The CDR3 DNA sequence: TGTGCCATCAGCGAGCACATTGATGGCTACACCTTC.

This rearrangement joins TRBV5-1 to TRBJ1-1; 7 bases map to TRBD1. CDR1 and CDR2 (germline): SGHRS, YFSETQ. V shed 4 bases, J shed 2 bases, and the junction held 14 bases outside the gene matches. This CDR3 is built from 17 residues. In nucleotides, the CDR3 is TGCGCCAGCAGCAAGACAGGGAACTTCGACTATAACACTGAAGCTTTCTTT. Translation: CASSKTGNFDYNTEAFF.

V gene TRBV27 combines with J gene TRBJ2-7, with 7 bases aligning to TRBD2. V gave up 6 bases and J gave up 4 bases; unmatched junction bases: 18. The CDR3 is 17 residues long. CDR1 MNHEY and CDR2 SMNVEV come from the germline V gene (reference sequence). The CDR3 nucleotides are TGTGCCAGCAGCTCGAGCCATGTGGGGGGGAAGAGGTACGAGCAGTACTTC. Translating gives CASSSSHVGGKRYEQYF.

The CDR3 DNA follows: TGTGCCACCAGCAGAGCCCGGAATTCACCCCTCCACTTT. This encodes CATSRARNSPLHF. V usage is TRBV15 and J usage is TRBJ1-6; D gene uncertain. Germline V gene sequence: CDR1 LNHNV, CDR2 YYDKDF (reference sequence). The V end was cut by 1 base, the J end by 7 bases, with 5 bases between. The CDR3 is 13 amino acids. The whole variable domain, remainder taken from reference TRBV15 and TRBJ1-6, is DAMVIQNPRYQVTQFGKPVTLSCSQTLNHNVMYWYQQKSSQAPKLLFHYYDKDFNNEADTPDNFQSRRPNTSFCFLDIRSPGLGDTAMYLCATSRARNSPLHFGNGTRLTVT.

Worth noting for this clone: An end of the junction does not agree with germline; a read error may underlie this. V usage is TRBV7-7 and J usage is TRBJ2-6, with D unclear. Germline V gene data show CDR1 as SSHAT and CDR2 as FNYEAQ (reference sequence). The CDR3 has 15 amino acids. The CDR3 DNA reads as TGTGCTAGCAGCCATCCCGGAGCTGGGGCCAACGTCCTGACTTTC. This codes for CASSHPGAGANVLTF.